This is a list of T cell receptor beta chains from one sample in a study of regulatory T cells in long-lasting Graves disease. TCRdb re-called the multiplex PCR reads through MiXCR, storing one row per CDR3 protein. The sample has 500,000 to 700,000 distinct CDR3 sequences; about 32% are singletons. Sequences were derived from peripheral blood mononuclear cells (PBMCs), sampled when the disease was refractory, from a patient treated with antithyroid drugs. The origin of the receptors is a female donor with Graves disease. Each CDR3 is given with its conserved first and last residue. Each record gives: J gene, V gene, D gene, clone size, CDR3 protein, CDR3 DNA. D genes are given only for firm matches. Expanded clones get a size class; other rows say once, few or many, or leave the size out.

>TRBJ2-7|TRBV10-3|.|.
CATGAGATRGQYF
TGTGCCACAGGGGCAGGGGCAACGCGGGGGCAGTACTTC
>TRBJ2-7|TRBV29-1|.|many
CSVEDSSYEQYF
TGCAGCGTTGAAGACAGCTCCTACGAGCAGTACTTC
>TRBJ2-2|TRBV12-3/TRBV12-4|.|.
CASSLRLDTGELFF
TGTGCCAGCAGTTTAAGATTGGACACCGGGGAGCTGTTTTTT
>TRBJ1-4|TRBV27|.|.
CASTDSSNEKLFF
TGTGCCAGCACGGACAGTTCTAATGAAAAACTGTTTTTT
>TRBJ2-7|TRBV12-3/TRBV12-4|.|.
CASTPSTVAEQYF
TGTGCCAGCACCCCCTCGACAGTAGCCGAGCAGTACTTC
>TRBJ2-2|TRBV12-3/TRBV12-4|.|few
CASSLAVGSEGELFF
TGTGCCAGCAGTTTAGCGGTCGGTTCAGAGGGGGAGCTGTTTTTT
>TRBJ2-2|TRBV6-2/TRBV6-3|.|few
CASSYSEGLRTGELFF
TGTGCCAGCAGTTACTCGGAGGGGTTGAGGACCGGGGAGCTGTTTTTT
>TRBJ2-5|TRBV11-2|TRBD2|many
CASSLGTSGRGETQYF
TGTGCCAGCAGCTTAGGGACTAGCGGGAGGGGGGAGACCCAGTACTTC
>TRBJ1-6|TRBV13|.|few
CASSLDRSSYNSPLHF
TGTGCCAGCAGCTTAGACAGGAGCTCCTATAATTCACCCCTCCACTTT
>TRBJ2-4|TRBV18|.|.
CASSPGTRGGIQYF
TGTGCCAGCTCACCCGGGACAAGAGGGGGCATTCAGTACTTC
>TRBJ1-1|TRBV2|.|many
CASSRWGTGSTEAFF
TGTGCCAGCAGTAGGTGGGGCACCGGGAGCACTGAAGCTTTCTTT
>TRBJ2-5|TRBV10-2|TRBD2|.
CATLGVAGVETQYF
TGCGCCACCTTGGGAGTGGCGGGAGTGGAGACCCAGTACTTC
>TRBJ2-1|TRBV6-1|.|once
CATEGRSANEQFF
TGTGCCACCGAGGGACGGTCCGCTAATGAGCAGTTCTTC
>TRBJ1-5|TRBV20-1|TRBD1|.
CSATGTAINQPQHF
TGCAGTGCCACCGGGACAGCCATAAATCAGCCCCAGCATTTT
>TRBJ1-2|TRBV5-5|.|once
CASSQEDGRDYGYTF
TGTGCCAGCAGCCAAGAGGACGGAAGGGACTATGGCTACACCTTC
>TRBJ1-5|TRBV19|.|.
CANGPRKQPQHF
TGTGCAAATGGCCCCCGAAAACAGCCCCAGCATTTT
>TRBJ1-3|TRBV27|TRBD1|.
CASSLRQGVSGNTIYF
TGTGCCAGCAGTCTACGACAGGGGGTCTCTGGAAACACCATATATTTT
>TRBJ2-6|TRBV27|.|few
CASSLIPGSGANVLTF
TGTGCCAGCAGTTTAATCCCAGGATCTGGGGCCAACGTCCTGACTTTC